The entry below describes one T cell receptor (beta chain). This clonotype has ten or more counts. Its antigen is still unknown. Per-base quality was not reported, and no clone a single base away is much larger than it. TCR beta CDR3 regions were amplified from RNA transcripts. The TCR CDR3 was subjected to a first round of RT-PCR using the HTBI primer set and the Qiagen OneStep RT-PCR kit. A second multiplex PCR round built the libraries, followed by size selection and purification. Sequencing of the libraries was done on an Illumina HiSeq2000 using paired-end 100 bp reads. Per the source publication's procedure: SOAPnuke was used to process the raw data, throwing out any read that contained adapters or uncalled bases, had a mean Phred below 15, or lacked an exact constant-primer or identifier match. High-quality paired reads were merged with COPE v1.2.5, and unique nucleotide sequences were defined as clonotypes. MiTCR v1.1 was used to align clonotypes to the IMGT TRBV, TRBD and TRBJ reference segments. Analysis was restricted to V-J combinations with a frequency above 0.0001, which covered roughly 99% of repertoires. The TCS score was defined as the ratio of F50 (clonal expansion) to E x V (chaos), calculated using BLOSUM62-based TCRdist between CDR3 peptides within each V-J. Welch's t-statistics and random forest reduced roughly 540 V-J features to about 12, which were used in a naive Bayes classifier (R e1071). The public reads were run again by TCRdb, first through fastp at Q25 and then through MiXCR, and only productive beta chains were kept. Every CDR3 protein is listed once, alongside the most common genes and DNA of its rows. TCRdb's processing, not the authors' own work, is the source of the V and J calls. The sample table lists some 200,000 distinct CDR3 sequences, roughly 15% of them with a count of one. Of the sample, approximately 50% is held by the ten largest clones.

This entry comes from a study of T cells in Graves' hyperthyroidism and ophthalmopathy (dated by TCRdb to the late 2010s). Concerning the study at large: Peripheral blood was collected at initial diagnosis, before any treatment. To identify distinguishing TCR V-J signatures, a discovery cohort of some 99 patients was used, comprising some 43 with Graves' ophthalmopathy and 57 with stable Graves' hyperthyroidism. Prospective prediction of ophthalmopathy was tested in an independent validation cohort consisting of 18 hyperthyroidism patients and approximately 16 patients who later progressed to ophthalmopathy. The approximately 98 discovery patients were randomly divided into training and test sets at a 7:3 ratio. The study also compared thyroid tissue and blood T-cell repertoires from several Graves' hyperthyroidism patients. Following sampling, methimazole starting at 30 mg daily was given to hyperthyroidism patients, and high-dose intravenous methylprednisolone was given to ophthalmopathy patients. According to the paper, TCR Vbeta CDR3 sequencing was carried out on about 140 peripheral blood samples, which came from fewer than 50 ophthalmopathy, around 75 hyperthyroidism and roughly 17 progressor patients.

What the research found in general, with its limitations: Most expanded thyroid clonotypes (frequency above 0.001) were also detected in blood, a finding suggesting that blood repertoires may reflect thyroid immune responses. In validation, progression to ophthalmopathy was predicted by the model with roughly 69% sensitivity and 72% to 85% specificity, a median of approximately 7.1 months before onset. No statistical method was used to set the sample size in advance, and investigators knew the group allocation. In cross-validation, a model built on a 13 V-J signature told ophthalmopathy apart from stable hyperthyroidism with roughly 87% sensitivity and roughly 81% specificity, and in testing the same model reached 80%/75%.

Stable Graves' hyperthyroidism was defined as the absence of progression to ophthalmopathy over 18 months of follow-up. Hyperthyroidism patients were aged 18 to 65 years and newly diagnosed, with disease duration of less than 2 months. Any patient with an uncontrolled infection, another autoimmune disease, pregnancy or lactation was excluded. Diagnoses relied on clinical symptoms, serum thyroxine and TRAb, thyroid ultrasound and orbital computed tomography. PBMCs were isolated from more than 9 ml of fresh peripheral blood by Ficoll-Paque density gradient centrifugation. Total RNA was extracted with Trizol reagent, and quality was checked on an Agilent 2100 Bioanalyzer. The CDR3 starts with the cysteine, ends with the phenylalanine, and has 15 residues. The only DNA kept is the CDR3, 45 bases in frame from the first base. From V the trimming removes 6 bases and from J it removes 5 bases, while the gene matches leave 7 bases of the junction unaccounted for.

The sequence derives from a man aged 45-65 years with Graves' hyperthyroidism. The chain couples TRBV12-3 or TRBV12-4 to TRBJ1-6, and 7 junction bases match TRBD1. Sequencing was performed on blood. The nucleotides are TGTGCCAGCAGAGAGGGGGCCGGAAATAATTCACCCCTCCACTTT. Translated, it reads CASREGAGNNSPLHF.